The T cell receptor beta chain described here comes from a study of blood T cell repertoires in COVID-19. Study overall: PBMCs, B-cell-depleted T cells, or T cells provided the cDNA or gDNA that made up the material.

Germline V gene sequence: CDR1 MNHEY, CDR2 SMNVEV (reference sequence). Trimming removed 7 bases at V and 5 bases at J, with 8 bases between. The CDR3 spans 12 residues. As processed by the authors: Amplified reference gene primers provided the basis for estimating nucleated cell counts. Produced via immunoSEQ multiplex PCR; TCRdb's table is partial and in-frame only. V and J calls and clone size are given by that table; D and trimming were obtained from the DNA. Of roughly 38,000 clones in the sample, approximately 90% were seen once. The V gene is TRBV27, the J gene TRBJ2-2; D is ambiguous. The clonotype comes from a man between 45 and 60 years old with active COVID-19. Sequenced: peripheral blood. This chain's CDR3 is CASTTLTGELFF. The CDR3 bases are TGTGCCAGCACCACACTAACCGGGGAGCTGTTTTTT.